This is a list of T cell receptor beta chains from one sample in a study of T cells in Graves' hyperthyroidism and ophthalmopathy. TCRdb passed the multiplex PCR reads through MiXCR, listing each CDR3 protein once. The sample contains under 300,000 distinct CDR3 sequences, 20% to 25% of which appear only once. Sequencing was carried out using blood. The receptors stem from a man aged 35 to 55 with Graves' hyperthyroidism that later progressed to Graves' ophthalmopathy. The CDR3 runs from the conserved cysteine through the conserved F or W. The D gene is left open where the match is weak. The size field is filled for only some rows; it gives once, few, many or a size class.

clone_size v_call d_call cdr3_aa
many TRBV28 - CASSSSRGPSSNQPQHF
- TRBV7-3 - CASRAGEATEAFF
many TRBV6-2/TRBV6-3 - CASRTITTNTGELFF
- TRBV10-2 TRBD2 CASSERLAGGEGGELFF
many TRBV29-1 - CSVKGPNYGYTF
- TRBV7-2 TRBD1 CASSTSYRGGVAFF
- TRBV10-3 TRBD2 CAISLSGTQTGELFF
many TRBV24-1 - CATSDFPQLRQDTGELFF
- TRBV12-3/TRBV12-4 - CASSPHQPYIPSGYTF
- TRBV20-1 TRBD1 CSARDGQVNTEAFF
- TRBV5-1 TRBD1 CASALGTDRATEAFF
- TRBV6-1 TRBD2 CASSEWDYRPAELFF
once TRBV6-1 - CASSADLSGTGETQYF
many TRBV5-1 - CASSLLAAAYEQYF
- TRBV28 TRBD1 CASSHRTGWQETQYF
many TRBV12-3/TRBV12-4 - CASSPPVWSGETQYF
many TRBV4-1 - CASSRTASYEQYF
many TRBV11-2 - CASSTNSGSSYEQYF
many TRBV12-3/TRBV12-4 - CASSLGGHSVETQYF
- TRBV6-2/TRBV6-3 - CASSYFGQSYGYTF
- TRBV5-1 TRBD1 CASSSRQTSDRALDGYTF
many TRBV18 TRBD2 CASSSTKREYLVGEQYF
many TRBV28 TRBD1 CASSLQGALREQYF
many TRBV6-1 TRBD1 CASSGQGGLNTEAFF
many TRBV29-1 TRBD1 CSVGQAAYEQYF
many TRBV14 - CASSQGLARTAYEQYF
- TRBV12-5 - CASGLDSYEQYF
- TRBV6-4 - CASSVRDGLLEYF
many TRBV3-1 TRBD1 CASSLRQGGAEGYTF
many TRBV10-2 TRBD2 CASRTAGEFHEQYF
many TRBV11-2 TRBD2 CASSLDIPGLVYTGELFF
- TRBV10-1 - CASRTGEQYF
- TRBV20-1 - CSAADRETQYF
- TRBV20-1 - CSARDKWRETQYF
many TRBV20-1 - CSASRLWGVGYEQYF
many TRBV6-1 - CASIALAKNIQYF
- TRBV7-9 - CASSSLLSYEQYF
few TRBV7-2 TRBD1 CASSAGQGNEAFF
- TRBV27 - CASRGYLRETQYF
many TRBV3-1 - CASSRKNIQYF
- TRBV28 TRBD2 CASSLLAGGVYEQYF